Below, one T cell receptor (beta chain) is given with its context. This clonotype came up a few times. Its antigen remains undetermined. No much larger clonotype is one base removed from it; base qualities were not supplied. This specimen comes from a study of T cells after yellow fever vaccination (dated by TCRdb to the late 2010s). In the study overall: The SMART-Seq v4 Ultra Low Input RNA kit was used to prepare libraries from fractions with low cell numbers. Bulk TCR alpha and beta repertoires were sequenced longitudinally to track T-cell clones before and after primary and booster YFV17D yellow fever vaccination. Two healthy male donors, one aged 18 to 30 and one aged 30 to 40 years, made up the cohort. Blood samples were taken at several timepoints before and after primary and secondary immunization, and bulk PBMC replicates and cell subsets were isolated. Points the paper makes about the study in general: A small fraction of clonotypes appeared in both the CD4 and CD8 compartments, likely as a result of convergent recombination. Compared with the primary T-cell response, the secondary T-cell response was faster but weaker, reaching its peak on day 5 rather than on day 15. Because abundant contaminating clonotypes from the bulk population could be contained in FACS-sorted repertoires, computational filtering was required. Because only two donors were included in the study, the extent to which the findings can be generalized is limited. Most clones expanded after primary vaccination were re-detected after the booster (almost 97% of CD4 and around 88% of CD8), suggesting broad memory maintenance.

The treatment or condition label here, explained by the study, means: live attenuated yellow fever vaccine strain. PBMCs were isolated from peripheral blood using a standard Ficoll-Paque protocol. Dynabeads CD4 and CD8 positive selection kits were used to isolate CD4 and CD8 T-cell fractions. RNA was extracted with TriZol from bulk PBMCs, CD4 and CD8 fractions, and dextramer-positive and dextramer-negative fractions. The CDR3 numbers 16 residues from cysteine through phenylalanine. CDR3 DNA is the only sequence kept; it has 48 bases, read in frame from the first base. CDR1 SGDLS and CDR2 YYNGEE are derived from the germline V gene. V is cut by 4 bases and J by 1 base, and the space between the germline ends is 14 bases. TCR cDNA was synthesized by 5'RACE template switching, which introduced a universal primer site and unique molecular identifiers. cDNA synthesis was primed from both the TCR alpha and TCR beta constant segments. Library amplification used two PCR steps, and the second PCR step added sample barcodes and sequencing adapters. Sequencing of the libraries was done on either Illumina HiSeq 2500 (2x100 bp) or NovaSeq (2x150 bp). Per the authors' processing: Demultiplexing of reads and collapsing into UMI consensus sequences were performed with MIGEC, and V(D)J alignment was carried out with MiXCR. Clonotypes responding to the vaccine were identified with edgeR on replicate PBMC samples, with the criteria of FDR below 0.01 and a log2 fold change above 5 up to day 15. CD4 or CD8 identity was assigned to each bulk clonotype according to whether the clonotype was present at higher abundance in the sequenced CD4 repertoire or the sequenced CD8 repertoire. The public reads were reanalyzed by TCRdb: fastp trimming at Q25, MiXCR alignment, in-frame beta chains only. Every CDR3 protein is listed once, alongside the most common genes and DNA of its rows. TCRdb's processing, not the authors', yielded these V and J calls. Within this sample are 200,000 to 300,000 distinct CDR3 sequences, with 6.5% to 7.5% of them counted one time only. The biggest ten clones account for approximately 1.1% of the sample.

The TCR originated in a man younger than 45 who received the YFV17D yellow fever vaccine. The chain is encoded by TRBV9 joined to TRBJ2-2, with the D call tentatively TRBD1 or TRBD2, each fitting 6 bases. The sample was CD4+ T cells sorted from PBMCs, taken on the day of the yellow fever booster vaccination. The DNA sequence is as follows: TGTGCCAGCAGCCCTTCGGGGGCGCGGAACACCGGGGAGCTGTTTTTT. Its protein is CASSPSGARNTGELFF.